This entry is about one T cell receptor (beta chain). The sample originates from a study of PD-L1 blockade in urothelial cancer. Study overall: About nine tenths of the roughly 29 patients comprised males who had bladder-origin urothelial cancer.

The CDR3 is 15 residues long. With 2 bases removed from V and 5 bases from J, the gap between germline ends came to 15 bases. From germline, CDR1 is KGHSH and CDR2 LQKENI. Some clones are missing from TCRdb's copy, which holds only in-frame ones; the method was immunoSEQ multiplex PCR. The table lists under 70,000 clones, over 75% of them singletons, with 1.6% in the top ten. Time point specified: pretreatment peripheral blood. Sample: PBMCs, taken around atezolizumab (anti-PD-L1) treatment. The rearrangement links TRBV18 to TRBJ1-1; D possibly corresponds to TRBD1 (6 bases). The origin of this receptor is a man aged 70-80 years with urothelial cancer. The CDR3 bases are TGTGCCAGCTCACCAGAGAGGGGGGGGTTGACTGAAGCTTTCTTT. It is translated as CASSPERGGLTEAFF. Combining the CDR3 with reference TRBV18 and TRBJ1-1 gives the whole variable domain NAGVMQNPRHLVRRRGQEARLRCSPMKGHSHVYWYRQLPEEGLKFMVYLQKENIIDESGMPKERFSAEFPKEGPSILRIQQVVRGDSAAYFCASSPERGGLTEAFFGQGTRLTVV.